Listed below are T cell receptor beta chains from one sample, sequenced in a study of tumor-infiltrating lymphocytes in localized non-small cell lung cancer. Measured with immunoSEQ multiplex PCR; TCRdb has only the in-frame clones, and not every one. The table lists some 15,000 clones, around 81% of them singletons, with roughly 2.7% in the top ten. The sample taken for sequencing was lung tumor tissue. The receptors derive from a human donor with non-small cell lung cancer. The CDR3 runs from the conserved cysteine through the conserved F or W. The D gene is left open where the match is weak. Only part of the rows carry a size: once, few, many, or a class if the clone is expanded.

d_call j_call clone_size v_call cdr3_aa cdr3_nt
TRBD1 TRBJ2-7 - TRBV5-6 CASSLGTGRYEQYF TGTGCCAGCAGCTTAGGGACAGGGCGGTACGAGCAGTACTTC
TRBD1 TRBJ2-5 - TRBV19 CASSIYWQGARETQYF TGTGCCAGTAGTATATACTGGCAGGGGGCAAGGGAGACCCAGTACTTC
TRBD2 TRBJ2-5 few TRBV5-1 CASRVAGVQETQYF TGCGCCAGCAGGGTAGCGGGAGTCCAGGAGACCCAGTACTTC
- TRBJ2-2 - TRBV6-4 CASSESNTGELFF TGTGCCAGCAGTGAATCGAACACCGGGGAGCTGTTTTTT
- TRBJ1-2 - TRBV6-1 CASSQKGQGNYGYTF TGTGCCAGCAGTCAAAAAGGGCAGGGGAACTATGGCTACACCTTC
- TRBJ2-1 - TRBV19 CASSREGRQGRVNEQFF TGTGCCAGTAGTAGGGAGGGCCGACAGGGAAGGGTGAATGAGCAGTTCTTC
TRBD1 TRBJ1-4 - TRBV29-1 CSVEGQGDEKLFF TGCAGCGTTGAGGGACAGGGGGATGAAAAACTGTTTTTT
- TRBJ1-4 - TRBV5-1 CASSLDSTNEKLFF TGCGCCAGCAGCCTGGACAGTACTAATGAAAAACTGTTTTTT
- TRBJ1-1 - TRBV10-2 CASSESRGEAFF TGCGCCAGCAGTGAGTCTAGGGGGGAAGCTTTCTTT
- TRBJ2-3 - TRBV6-6 CASSYYADTQYF TGTGCCAGCAGTTACTATGCAGATACGCAGTATTTT
TRBD2 TRBJ2-7 - TRBV10-3 CAISDRAGVIGDEQYF TGTGCCATCAGTGACAGGGCGGGAGTTATTGGGGACGAGCAGTACTTC
TRBD2 TRBJ2-1 - TRBV11-3 CASSLDLAGAQFF TGTGCCAGCAGCTTAGACCTAGCGGGAGCGCAGTTCTTC
- TRBJ1-2 - TRBV13 CASSTRQAAYGYTF TGTGCCAGCAGCACACGACAGGCGGCCTATGGCTACACCTTC
- TRBJ2-5 - TRBV5-5 CASRLSAGTQQETQYF TGTGCCAGCAGACTGTCTGCCGGGACTCAACAAGAGACCCAGTACTTC
- TRBJ1-4 - TRBV9 CASSVDPSAGPEKLFF TGTGCCAGCAGCGTAGATCCGTCCGCAGGGCCTGAAAAACTGTTTTTT
TRBD2 TRBJ2-7 - TRBV9 CASSVGTRPSYEQYF TGTGCCAGCAGCGTGGGGACTAGACCCTCCTACGAGCAGTACTTC
- TRBJ2-5 few TRBV5-5 CASSSAFLGQETQYF TGTGCCAGCAGCTCGGCGTTCTTGGGGCAAGAGACCCAGTACTTC
TRBD1 TRBJ2-2 few TRBV4-3 CASSQGQGDTGELFF TGCGCCAGCAGCCAGGGACAGGGGGACACCGGGGAGCTGTTTTTT
TRBD1 TRBJ2-7 - TRBV28 CASSFGPGQAQSYEQYF TGTGCCAGCAGTTTCGGCCCGGGACAGGCTCAATCCTACGAGCAGTACTTC
- TRBJ2-1 - TRBV30 CAWSRTQSYNEQFF TGTGCCTGGAGCCGGACACAGTCCTACAATGAGCAGTTCTTC
TRBD1 TRBJ2-7 - TRBV7-9 CASSLARGRTGASYEQYF TGTGCCAGCAGCTTAGCGAGGGGGAGGACAGGGGCCTCCTACGAGCAGTACTTC
- TRBJ2-1 - TRBV5-1 CASSLGAGYNEQFF TGCGCCAGCAGCTTGGGGGCAGGCTACAATGAGCAGTTCTTC
TRBD2 TRBJ2-1 - TRBV5-6 CASSFRSGNNEQFF TGTGCCAGCAGCTTCCGTAGCGGGAACAATGAGCAGTTCTTC
TRBD1 TRBJ1-4 - TRBV7-8 CASSLGGQGFGEKLFF TGTGCCAGCAGCTTAGGGGGACAGGGGTTTGGTGAAAAACTGTTTTTT
- TRBJ1-1 - TRBV7-2 CASSSGASATEAFF TGTGCCAGCAGCTCGGGGGCTTCGGCCACTGAAGCTTTCTTT
TRBD2 TRBJ2-2 - TRBV5-1 CASSLTSGTGELFF TGCGCCAGCAGCTTAACTAGCGGCACCGGGGAGCTGTTTTTT
- TRBJ1-5 - TRBV2 CASSPQGSQTNQPQHF TGTGCCAGCAGTCCCCAGGGTAGTCAAACCAATCAGCCCCAGCATTTT
TRBD2 TRBJ2-2 - TRBV19 CASLQASSGVGELFF TGTGCCAGTCTACAGGCATCTAGCGGTGTCGGGGAGCTGTTTTTT
- TRBJ2-5 - TRBV29-1 CSVEQPGLETQYF TGCAGCGTTGAACAGCCGGGTTTGGAGACCCAGTACTTC
TRBD1 TRBJ2-5 - TRBV5-5 CASSLGQGFRQETQYF TGTGCCAGCAGCCTGGGACAGGGTTTTCGCCAAGAGACCCAGTACTTC
TRBD2 TRBJ2-2 - TRBV7-8 CASSLETSGRAGELFF TGTGCCAGCAGCCTCGAGACTAGCGGGAGGGCCGGGGAGCTGTTTTTT
TRBD1 TRBJ1-4 - TRBV27 CASSISDRRKLFF TGTGCCAGCAGTATCTCGGACAGGCGGAAACTGTTTTTT
- TRBJ2-7 - TRBV7-2 CASSSRSSSYEQYF TGTGCCAGCAGCTCCCGGAGCTCGAGCTACGAGCAGTACTTC
- TRBJ1-5 - TRBV5-1 CASSLQPGDQPQHF TGCGCCAGCAGCTTGCAACCAGGGGATCAGCCCCAGCATTTT
- TRBJ2-4 - TRBV5-4 CASTLRGQNIQYF TGTGCCAGCACCCTCAGGGGCCAAAACATTCAGTACTTC
- TRBJ1-3 - TRBV10-1 CAPKWGKAGNTIYF TGCGCCCCCAAGTGGGGTAAAGCTGGAAACACCATATATTTT
- TRBJ2-2 - TRBV30 CAWNRWTGELFF TGTGCCTGGAATCGGTGGACCGGGGAGCTGTTTTTT
- TRBJ2-1 - TRBV18 CASSAGTSGTSEQFF TGTGCCAGCTCTGCGGGAACTAGTGGTACCAGTGAGCAGTTCTTC
- TRBJ1-4 - TRBV5-8 CASSLFTGGGEKLFF TGTGCCAGCAGCTTGTTTACTGGGGGCGGTGAAAAACTGTTTTTT
- TRBJ2-2 - TRBV4-1 CASSQDLGRFGELFF TGCGCCAGCAGCCAAGATCTAGGGAGGTTCGGGGAGCTGTTTTTT
TRBD1 TRBJ1-1 - TRBV7-9 CASSPGDRGVKSEAFF TGTGCCAGCAGCCCCGGGGACAGGGGGGTGAAATCTGAAGCTTTCTTT
TRBD1 TRBJ1-5 - TRBV4-3 CASSQETGGQAHF TGCGCCAGCAGCCAAGAAACAGGGGGGCAAGCGCATTTT
- TRBJ1-1 - TRBV5-1 CASRGGENTEAFF TGCGCCAGCAGAGGGGGGGAGAACACTGAAGCTTTCTTT
TRBD2 TRBJ2-1 - TRBV4-3 CASSQVAGGLYNEQFF TGCGCCAGCAGCCAAGTAGCGGGAGGACTATACAATGAGCAGTTCTTC
- TRBJ2-3 - TRBV29-1 CSVSLRGTSTDTQYF TGCAGCGTTTCCCTCCGGGGGACCAGCACAGATACGCAGTATTTT